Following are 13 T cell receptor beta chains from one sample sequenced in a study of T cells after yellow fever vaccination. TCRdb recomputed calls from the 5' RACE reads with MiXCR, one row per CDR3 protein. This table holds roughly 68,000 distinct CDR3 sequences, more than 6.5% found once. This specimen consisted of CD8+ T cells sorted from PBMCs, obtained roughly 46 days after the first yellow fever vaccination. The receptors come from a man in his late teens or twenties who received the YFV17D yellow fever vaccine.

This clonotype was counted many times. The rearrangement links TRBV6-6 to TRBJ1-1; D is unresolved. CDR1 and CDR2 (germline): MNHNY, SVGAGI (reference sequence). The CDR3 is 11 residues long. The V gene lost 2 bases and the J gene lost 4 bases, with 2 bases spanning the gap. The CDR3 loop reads CASSYITEAFF. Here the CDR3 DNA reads TGTGCCAGCAGTTACATCACTGAAGCTTTCTTT.

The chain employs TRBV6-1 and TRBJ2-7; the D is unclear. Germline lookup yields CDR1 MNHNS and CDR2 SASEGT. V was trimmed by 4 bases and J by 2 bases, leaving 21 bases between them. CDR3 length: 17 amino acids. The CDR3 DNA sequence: TGTGCCAGCAGTGTGGGTAGGGCGTTGAGTAGGGCCTACGAGCAGTACTTC. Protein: CASSVGRALSRAYEQYF.

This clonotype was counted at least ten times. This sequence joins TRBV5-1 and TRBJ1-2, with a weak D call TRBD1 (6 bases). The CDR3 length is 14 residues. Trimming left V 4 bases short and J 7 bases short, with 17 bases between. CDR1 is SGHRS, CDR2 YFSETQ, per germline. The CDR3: CASSVTSGGRGYTF. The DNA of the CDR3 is TGCGCCAGCAGCGTAACATCGGGGGGCCGTGGCTACACCTTC.

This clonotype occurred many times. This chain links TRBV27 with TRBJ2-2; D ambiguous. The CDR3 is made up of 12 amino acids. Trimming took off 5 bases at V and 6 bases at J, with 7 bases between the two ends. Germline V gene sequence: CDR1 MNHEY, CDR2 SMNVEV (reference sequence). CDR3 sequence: CASSSSPGELFF. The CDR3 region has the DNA TGTGCCAGCAGTAGTTCACCCGGGGAGCTGTTTTTT.

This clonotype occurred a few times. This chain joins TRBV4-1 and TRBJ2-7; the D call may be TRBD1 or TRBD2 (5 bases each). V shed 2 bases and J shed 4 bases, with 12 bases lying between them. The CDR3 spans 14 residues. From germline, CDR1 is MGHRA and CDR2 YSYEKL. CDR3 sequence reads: CASSQPPREYEQYF. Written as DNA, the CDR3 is TGCGCCAGCAGCCAACCCCCCAGGGAGTACGAGCAGTACTTC.

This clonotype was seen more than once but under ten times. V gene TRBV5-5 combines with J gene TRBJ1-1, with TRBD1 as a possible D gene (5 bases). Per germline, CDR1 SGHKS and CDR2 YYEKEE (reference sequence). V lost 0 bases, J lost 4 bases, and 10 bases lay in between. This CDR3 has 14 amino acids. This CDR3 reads CASSLASGFTEAFF. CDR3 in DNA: TGTGCCAGCAGCTTGGCATCAGGGTTCACTGAAGCTTTCTTT.

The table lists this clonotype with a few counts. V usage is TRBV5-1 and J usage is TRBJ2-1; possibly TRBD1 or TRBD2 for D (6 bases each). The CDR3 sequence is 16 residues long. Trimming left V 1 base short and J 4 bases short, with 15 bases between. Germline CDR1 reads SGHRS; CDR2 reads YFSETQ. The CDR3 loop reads CASSLRPPGAYNEQFF. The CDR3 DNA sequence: TGCGCCAGCAGCTTGCGCCCCCCGGGGGCTTACAATGAGCAGTTCTTC. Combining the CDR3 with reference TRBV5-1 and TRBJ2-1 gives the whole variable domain KAGVTQTPRYLIKTRGQQVTLSCSPISGHRSVSWYQQTPGQGLQFLFEYFSETQRNKGNFPGRFSGRQFSNSRSEMNVSTLELGDSALYLCASSLRPPGAYNEQFFGPGTRLTVL.

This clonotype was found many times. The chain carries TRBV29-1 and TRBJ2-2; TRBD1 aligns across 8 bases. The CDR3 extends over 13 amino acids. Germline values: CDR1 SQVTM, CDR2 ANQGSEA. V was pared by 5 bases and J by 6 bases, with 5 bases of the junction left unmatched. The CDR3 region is CSVSTGGAGELFF. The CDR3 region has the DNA TGCAGCGTTTCTACAGGGGGAGCCGGGGAGCTGTTTTTT.

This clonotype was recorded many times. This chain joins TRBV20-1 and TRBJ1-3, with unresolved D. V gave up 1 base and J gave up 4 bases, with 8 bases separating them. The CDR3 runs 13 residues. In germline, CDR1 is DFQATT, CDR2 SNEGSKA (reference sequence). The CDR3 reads CSARGGLGNTIYF. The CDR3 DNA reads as TGCAGTGCTAGAGGGGGTTTGGGAAACACCATATATTTT.

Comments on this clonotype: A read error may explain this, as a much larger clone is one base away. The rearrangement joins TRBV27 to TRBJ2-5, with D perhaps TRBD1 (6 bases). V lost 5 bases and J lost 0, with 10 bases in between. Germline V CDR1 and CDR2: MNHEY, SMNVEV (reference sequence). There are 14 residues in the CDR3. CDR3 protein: CASSQWGHQETQYF. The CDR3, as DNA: TGTGCCAGCAGTCAATGGGGGCACCAAGAGACCCAGTACTTC.

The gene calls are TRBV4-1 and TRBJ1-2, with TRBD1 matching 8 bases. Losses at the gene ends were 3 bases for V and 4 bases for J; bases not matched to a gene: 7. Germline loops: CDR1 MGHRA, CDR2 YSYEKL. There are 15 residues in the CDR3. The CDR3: CASSQQTGVGYGYTF. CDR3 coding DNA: TGCGCCAGCAGCCAGCAGACAGGGGTAGGCTATGGCTACACCTTC.

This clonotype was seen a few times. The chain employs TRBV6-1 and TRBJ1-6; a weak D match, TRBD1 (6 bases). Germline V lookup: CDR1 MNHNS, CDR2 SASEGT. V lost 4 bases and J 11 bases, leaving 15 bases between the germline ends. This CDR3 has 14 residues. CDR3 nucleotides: TGTGCCAGCAGTGCCTCCAGGGGTACGACACCCCTCCACTTT. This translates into CASSASRGTTPLHF.

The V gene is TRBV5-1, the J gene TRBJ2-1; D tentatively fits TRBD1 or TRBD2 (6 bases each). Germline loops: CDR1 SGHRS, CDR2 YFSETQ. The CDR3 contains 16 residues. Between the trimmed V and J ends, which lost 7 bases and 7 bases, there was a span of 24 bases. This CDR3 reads CASFPMWGANLNEQFF. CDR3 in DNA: TGCGCCAGCTTCCCGATGTGGGGGGCTAATTTAAATGAGCAGTTCTTC.